This T cell receptor (beta chain) was captured in a study of T-cell reconstitution after alpha-beta-depleted transplantation in children. General observations from the study: T-cell counts and diversity at one year following transplant were attributed mainly to newly produced T cells. Recipient T cells and thymic progenitors that survived gave rise to the high TCRbeta diversity observed at day 60 in some patients. Several hundred rapidly expanded clones from non-depleted graft cells reportedly supplied alpha-beta T cells about two months post-transplant.

This clonotype was counted a few times. Antigen: not known. Preparation of the TCRbeta library was carried out with unique molecular identifiers. Via MiXCR, TCRdb re-called the PCR reads, giving one row per CDR3 protein. This table has about 980,000 distinct CDR3 sequences, about 30% appearing once. The CDR3 length is 16 residues. CDR1 and CDR2 (germline): SGHVS, FNYEAQ. V shed 2 bases, J shed 0 bases, and the junction held 3 bases outside the gene matches. This receptor was obtained from a boy younger than two who had a stem cell transplant for SCID, so the T cells may come from the graft donor. The chain links TRBV7-6 to TRBJ2-1, with TRBD1 matching over 8 bases. The sample here was PBMCs, mostly from graft donor cells, taken 360 days after TCRalphabeta/CD19-depleted stem cell transplant. CDR3 nucleotides: TGTGCCAGCAGCTTACAGGGGGCTAGCTCCTACAATGAGCAGTTCTTC. It specifies CASSLQGASSYNEQFF.